One and the same sample provided the 16 T cell receptor beta chains below, sequenced in a study of cytomegalovirus exposure and HLA in healthy donors. A multiplex PCR was run with 60 Vbeta primers and 13 Jbeta primers. The repertoire was sequenced with immunoSEQ multiplex PCR; TCRdb's copy has only in-frame clones and lacks some. This sample has fewer than 40,000 clones; 60% to 70% occur once, and the top ten carry roughly 9.1%. Sequences were obtained from PBMCs. Every receptor here comes from a middle-aged man in good health and CMV-seropositive.

This chain links TRBV2 with TRBJ2-5, with TRBD1 matching 7 bases. The CDR3 has 15 amino acids. J was trimmed by 1 base and V by 6 bases; bases with no gene match: 8. The germline gives CDR1 SNHLY, CDR2 FYNNEI. CDR3 nucleotides: TGTGCCAGCAGCGTAGGACAGGCGCGCCAAGAGACCCAGTACTTC. It encodes CASSVGQARQETQYF. Drawing the rest from reference TRBV2 and TRBJ2-5, the complete variable domain is EPEVTQTPSHQVTQMGQEVILRCVPISNHLYFYWYRQILGQKVEFLVSFYNNEISEKSEIFDDQFSVERPDGSNFTLKIRSTKLEDSAMYFCASSVGQARQETQYFGPGTRLLVL.

Notes on this clone: At one end the junction does not follow the germline gene, possibly because of a read error. Within the sample, other DNA sequences also encode this same CDR3. V gene TRBV6-4 combines with J gene TRBJ2-3, with D possibly TRBD2 on 5 matching bases. CDR1 and CDR2 (germline): MRHNA, SNTAGT. The length of the CDR3 is 17 residues. The CDR3 loop is CASSDHETTKFTDTQYF. The CDR3, as DNA: TGTGCCAGTAGTGACCACGAAACGACTAAATTCACAGATACGCAGTATTTT.

The V and J genes are TRBV5-6 and TRBJ2-4, with D tentatively TRBD2 (5 bases). Germline V CDR1 and CDR2: SGHDT, YYEEEE. The germline V and J ends were trimmed by 6 bases and 5 bases, with 18 bases remaining between them. The CDR3 has 15 amino acids. DNA for the CDR3: TGTGCCAGCACCCTATCGAGGGTGCCGCAAAACATTCAGTACTTC. Its protein is CASTLSRVPQNIQYF.

This sequence joins TRBV7-2 and TRBJ2-1; tentatively, D is TRBD1 (5 bases). The CDR3 consists of 14 residues. V was shortened by 1 base and J by 3 bases, with 7 bases between the two germline ends. The germline V gene has CDR1 SGHTA and CDR2 FQGNSA. The CDR3 DNA follows: TGTGCCAGCAGCTTAGGGGGCCTCTACAATGAGCAGTTCTTC. Protein product: CASSLGGLYNEQFF.

The chain combines TRBV18 with TRBJ2-5, with D perhaps matching TRBD1 (6 bases). Germline V gene sequence: CDR1 KGHSH, CDR2 LQKENI. The V and J ends lost 3 bases and 5 bases respectively, with 13 bases between them. This CDR3 has 14 amino acids. CDR3 in amino acids: CASSPPGVGETQYF. CDR3 DNA: TGTGCCAGCTCACCCCCAGGGGTGGGGGAGACCCAGTACTTC.

This clone was picked up one time. J is TRBJ2-2 and V is TRBV5-1; 9 nucleotides match TRBD1. Germline lookup yields CDR1 SGHRS and CDR2 YFSETQ. The CDR3 runs 15 residues. V lost 4 bases to trimming and J lost 7 bases; unmatched junction nucleotides: 8. The CDR3 region is CASSDGQGTHGELFF. Here the CDR3 DNA reads TGCGCCAGCAGCGATGGACAGGGGACTCACGGGGAGCTGTTTTTT.

The J gene is TRBJ2-7, the V gene TRBV5-1; D is undetermined. Germline CDR1 and CDR2: SGHRS and YFSETQ. CDR3 length equals 13 residues. Trimming cost V 0 bases and J 1 base, with 5 bases left between them. Here the CDR3 reads CASSLGRSYEQYF. DNA of the CDR3: TGCGCCAGCAGCTTGGGCCGGTCCTACGAGCAGTACTTC.

V usage is TRBV6-6 and J usage is TRBJ2-7, with 9 positions matching TRBD1. The length of the CDR3 is 15 residues. Germline lookup yields CDR1 MNHNY and CDR2 SVGAGI (reference sequence). The V segment lost 2 bases and the J segment 6 bases; nucleotides outside the gene matches: 8. CDR3 region: CASSYRRTGDSEQYF. The CDR3 DNA reads as TGTGCCAGCAGTTACAGGAGGACAGGGGATTCCGAGCAGTACTTC.

There are a few counts of this clone. This chain joins TRBV15 and TRBJ2-4; 12 bases are shared with TRBD2. J gave up 7 bases and V 0 bases, and 10 bases lay outside the gene matches. Germline CDR1 and CDR2: LNHNV and YYDKDF (reference sequence). There are 18 residues in the CDR3. This CDR3 reads CATSRDQASGGAGNIQYF. Written as DNA, the CDR3 is TGTGCCACCAGCAGAGATCAGGCTAGCGGGGGGGCCGGGAACATTCAGTACTTC.

The V and J genes are TRBV5-6 and TRBJ1-5, with TRBD1 identical over 7 bases. J was trimmed by 5 bases and V by 3 bases; bases with no gene match: 8. Germline loops: CDR1 SGHDT, CDR2 YYEEEE. The CDR3 covers 15 residues. The CDR3 loop is CASSWGTGVDQPQHF. CDR3 nucleotide sequence: TGTGCCAGCAGCTGGGGAACAGGGGTAGATCAGCCCCAGCATTTT. The full variable domain, rest sourced from reference TRBV5-6 and TRBJ1-5, is DAGVTQSPTHLIKTRGQQVTLRCSPKSGHDTVSWYQQALGQGPQFIFQYYEEEERQRGNFPDRFSGHQFPNYSSELNVNALLLGDSALYLCASSWGTGVDQPQHFGDGTRLSIL.

This clone occurred a few times. The chain has TRBV11-3 and TRBJ2-5, with D possibly TRBD1 on 5 matching bases. Trimming stripped 5 bases from V and 4 bases from J, with 20 bases between. Germline V gene sequence: CDR1 SGHNT, CDR2 YENEEA. The CDR3 covers 16 residues. CDR3: CASSPQGGYLRETQYF. The CDR3, as DNA: TGTGCCAGCAGCCCTCAGGGCGGTTACCTTCGAGAGACCCAGTACTTC.

J is TRBJ2-7 and V is TRBV6-1; D is uncertain. Between the trimmed V and J ends, which lost 4 bases and 3 bases, there was a span of 13 bases. Looked up from germline, CDR1 is MNHNS and CDR2 is SASEGT. The CDR3 covers 14 residues. Here the CDR3 reads CASSVEPRSYEQYF. The CDR3 nucleotides read TGTGCCAGCAGTGTCGAGCCTCGGAGCTACGAGCAGTACTTC.

There are a few counts of this clone. CDR3 coding DNA: TGTGCCAGCAGTGAACAAGGGGCTAACACTGAAGCTTTCTTT. Amino acid sequence: CASSEQGANTEAFF. V gene TRBV6-1 combines with J gene TRBJ1-1, with D possibly TRBD1 on 5 matching bases. Trimming stripped 2 bases from V and 2 bases from J, with 9 bases between. The CDR3 has 14 amino acids. Germline lookup yields CDR1 MNHNS and CDR2 SASEGT.

This clone was counted only a few times. The chain joins TRBV10-3 to TRBJ1-6; no firm D call. V was trimmed by 8 bases and J by 10 bases, leaving 12 bases between them. This CDR3 region has 12 residues. Looked up from germline, CDR1 is ENHRY and CDR2 is SYGVKD. This CDR3 is CAIRRGNSPLHF. The CDR3 nucleotides are TGTGCCATCCGCCGGGGAAACTCACCCCTCCACTTT.

There are a few counts of this clone. This chain links TRBV4-2 with TRBJ2-2; 7 nucleotides align to TRBD1. This CDR3 comprises 15 residues. V trimming: 1 base; J trimming: 1 base; junction bases outside the gene matches: 0. Looked up from germline, CDR1 is LGHNA and CDR2 is YNFKEQ. The CDR3: CASSQGTGNTGELFF. DNA for the CDR3: TGTGCCAGCAGCCAAGGGACAGGGAACACCGGGGAGCTGTTTTTT.

This rearrangement joins TRBV11-3 to TRBJ1-1; D is unresolved. V lost 0 bases and J lost 7, with 9 bases in between. CDR1 and CDR2 (germline): SGHNT, YENEEA. CDR3 length: 13 residues. DNA for the CDR3: TGTGCCAGCAGCTTAGATCAAGAGTTTGAAGCTTTCTTT. Translated: CASSLDQEFEAFF.